Each of the 11 T cell receptor beta chains below was sequenced from the same sample in a study of shared clonotypes between healthy human individuals. The repertoire was sequenced with immunoSEQ multiplex PCR; TCRdb's copy has only in-frame clones and lacks some. The data hold roughly 2,000,000 clones, with approximately 92% observed a single time. It was CD45RO-negative cells, positively selected for CCR7, that made up naive CD8 cells, with terminally differentiated effector memory CD45RA+ cells excluded. The sample consisted of naive CD8+ T cells from PBMCs. The receptors derive from a man aged 18 to 30 in good health. Some clones in this sample may be carry-over from other donors' samples.

V usage is TRBV7-8 and J usage is TRBJ2-5; D gene ambiguous. The CDR3 loop spans 19 amino acids. V shed 1 base and J shed 4 bases, with 25 bases lying between them. Germline V gene sequence: CDR1 SGHVS, CDR2 FQNEAQ. Here the CDR3 DNA reads TGTGCCAGCAGCTTAGATGGGGAACACCCTCCTTCCGTGAGAGAGACCCAGTACTTC. This translates into CASSLDGEHPPSVRETQYF. The full variable domain, rest sourced from reference TRBV7-8 and TRBJ2-5, is GAGVSQSPRYKVAKRGQDVALRCDPISGHVSLFWYQQALGQGPEFLTYFQNEAQLDKSGLPSDRFFAERPEGSVSTLKIQRTQQEDSAVYLCASSLDGEHPPSVRETQYFGPGTRLLVL.

The rearrangement links TRBV9 to TRBJ2-1; TRBD2 aligns across 10 bases. The CDR3 extends over 15 amino acids. Trimming removed 0 bases from V and 6 bases from J; junction bases left unmatched: 3. Germline loops: CDR1 SGDLS, CDR2 YYNGEE. The CDR3 DNA reads as TGTGCCAGCAGCGTAGAATTAGCGGGGGGCAATGAGCAGTTCTTC. As protein: CASSVELAGGNEQFF. Together with reference TRBV9 and TRBJ2-1, the CDR3 gives the full variable domain: DSGVTQTPKHLITATGQRVTLRCSPRSGDLSVYWYQQSLDQGLQFLIQYYNGEERAKGNILERFSAQQFPDLHSELNLSSLELGDSALYFCASSVELAGGNEQFFGPGTRLTVL.

This chain connects TRBV7-9 to TRBJ2-1; 10 bases fit TRBD1. With 8 bases clipped from V and 5 bases from J, the junction kept 3 bases outside the gene matches. The CDR3 length is 13 residues. Germline V gives CDR1 SEHNR, CDR2 FQNEAQ (reference sequence). CDR3 coding DNA: TGTGCCAGCGGGGACAGGGGAAACAATGAGCAGTTCTTC. This encodes CASGDRGNNEQFF.

This sequence joins TRBV14 and TRBJ2-6; D unclear. Trimming stripped 4 bases from V and 2 bases from J, with 6 bases between. The CDR3 is 14 amino acids. CDR1 and CDR2 from the germline V gene are SGHDN and FVKESK. CDR3 nucleotides: TGTGCCAGCAGCCTAATAGCTGGGGCCAACGTCCTGACTTTC. Residues: CASSLIAGANVLTF. Complete variable domain (other parts from reference TRBV14 and TRBJ2-6): EAGVTQFPSHSVIEKGQTVTLRCDPISGHDNLYWYRRVMGKEIKFLLHFVKESKQDESGMPNNRFLAERTGGTYSTLKVQPAELEDSGVYFCASSLIAGANVLTFGAGSRLTVL.

The chain recombines TRBV7-2 with TRBJ1-2; no clear D gene. Trimming shortened V by 2 bases and J by 2 bases, and 15 bases separated the two germline ends. There are 16 residues in the CDR3. The germline V gene encodes CDR1 SGHTA and CDR2 FQGNSA. The CDR3 DNA sequence: TGTGCCAGCAGCTTAAAGGCGACCCTGACCAACTATGGCTACACCTTC. Amino acids: CASSLKATLTNYGYTF.

The chain is built from TRBV7-6 and TRBJ1-1, with D perhaps matching TRBD1 (6 bases). CDR1 SGHVS and CDR2 FNYEAQ come from the germline V gene. There are 13 residues in the CDR3. V was cut by 5 bases and J by 6 bases, with 13 bases left in between. The CDR3 DNA reads TGTGCCAGCAGCCGGGGGGAGGGGGCTGAAGCTTTCTTT. The encoded protein is CASSRGEGAEAFF. The variable domain in full, with the rest retrieved from reference TRBV7-6 and TRBJ1-1, is GAGVSQSPRYKVTKRGQDVALRCDPISGHVSLYWYRQALGQGPEFLTYFNYEAQQDKSGLPNDRFSAERPEGSISTLTIQRTEQRDSAMYRCASSRGEGAEAFFGQGTRLTVV.

The rearrangement links TRBV18 to TRBJ2-7; no reliable D call. V lost 0 bases and J lost 4, with 10 bases in between. Germline CDR1 KGHSH, CDR2 LQKENI. The CDR3 runs 14 residues. CDR3 sequence reads: CASSPPESQYEQYF. CDR3 bases: TGTGCCAGCTCACCACCTGAATCCCAGTACGAGCAGTACTTC. The whole variable domain, filled in from reference TRBV18 and TRBJ2-7, reads NAGVMQNPRHLVRRRGQEARLRCSPMKGHSHVYWYRQLPEEGLKFMVYLQKENIIDESGMPKERFSAEFPKEGPSILRIQQVVRGDSAAYFCASSPPESQYEQYFGPGTRLTVT.

A word on this clone: The same CDR3 can be traced to other DNA sequences in this sample. J is TRBJ1-2 and V is TRBV14; unclear D gene. The CDR3 runs to 15 residues. Trimming took 1 base from V and 0 from J, leaving 9 bases between them. Per germline, CDR1 SGHDN and CDR2 FVKESK. The CDR3 region has the DNA TGTGCCAGCAGCCAAGTTCCCGGAGCTAACTATGGCTACACCTTC. Translated: CASSQVPGANYGYTF.

The genes are TRBV10-3 and TRBJ1-3, with unresolved D. V lost 0 bases to trimming and J lost 2 bases, with 14 bases between them. This CDR3 region has 17 residues. CDR1 is ENHRY and CDR2 is SYGVKD in the germline V gene. The CDR3 DNA follows: TGTGCCATCAGTGAGTCGGGGTCGGGGATCCCTGGAAACACCATATATTTT. Protein sequence: CAISESGSGIPGNTIYF.

This chain joins TRBV6-5 and TRBJ2-7, with TRBD1 as a possible D gene (5 bases). Germline values: CDR1 MNHEY, CDR2 SVGAGI. V lost 4 bases, J lost 4 bases, and 20 bases lay in between. The CDR3 runs to 16 residues. CDR3 in amino acids: CASSSPLRQGTYEQYF. The CDR3 region has the DNA TGTGCCAGCAGTTCCCCCCTTCGTCAGGGAACTTACGAGCAGTACTTC.

V is TRBV28 and J is TRBJ2-3; D perhaps matches TRBD2 (5 bases). Trimming took off 3 bases at V and 4 bases at J, with 14 bases between the two ends. CDR1 and CDR2 (germline): MDHEN, SYDVKM. This CDR3 has 15 amino acids. The CDR3 region is CASSFRESFADTQYF. In DNA form, the CDR3 reads TGTGCCAGCAGTTTCCGGGAATCCTTTGCAGATACGCAGTATTTT.